Shown below are 14 T cell receptor beta chains from a single sample sequenced in a study of blood T cell repertoires in COVID-19. The table came from immunoSEQ multiplex PCR; TCRdb's copy has only in-frame clones and leaves some out. This sample has some 16,000 clones, with approximately 83% found just once. The material sequenced was peripheral blood. The source of these receptors is a man in his sixties or seventies in a cohort sampled during active COVID-19.

This chain uses TRBV24-1 with TRBJ2-7; a weak D match, TRBD1 (5 bases). V was pared by 7 bases and J by 6 bases, with 12 bases between. The germline CDR1 and CDR2 sequences are KGHDR and SFDVKD. The CDR3 spans 12 residues. The CDR3 DNA sequence: TGTGCCACCAGCCATGACAGATCCGAGCAGTACTTC. Translation: CATSHDRSEQYF.

The chain combines TRBV7-2 with TRBJ2-1; a possible D gene is TRBD2 (5 bases). CDR3 size: 15 residues. Trimming shortened V by 0 bases and J by 0 bases, and 6 bases separated the two germline ends. Germline CDR1 is SGHTA and CDR2 is FQGNSA. CDR3 region: CASSLAGISYNEQFF. The CDR3 DNA is TGTGCCAGCAGCTTAGCCGGGATCTCCTACAATGAGCAGTTCTTC. The full variable domain, in which reference TRBV7-2 and TRBJ2-1 provide the parts outside the CDR3, is GAGVSQSPSNKVTEKGKDVELRCDPISGHTALYWYRQSLGQGLEFLIYFQGNSAPDKSGLPSDRFSAERTGGSVSTLTIQRTQQEDSAVYLCASSLAGISYNEQFFGPGTRLTVL.

This chain connects TRBV4-2 to TRBJ2-7; D not resolved. Trimming stripped 1 base from V and 5 bases from J, with 12 bases between. This CDR3 comprises 14 residues. Per the germline V gene, CDR1 is LGHNA and CDR2 is YNFKEQ. The CDR3 spells CASSQAPEADEQYF. The CDR3 bases are TGTGCCAGCAGCCAAGCGCCAGAGGCGGACGAGCAGTACTTC.

The chain carries TRBV24-1 and TRBJ1-5, with 8 positions matching TRBD1. This CDR3 is 15 amino acids long. V lost 0 bases to trimming and J lost 5 bases; unmatched junction nucleotides: 2. Germline assignment: CDR1 KGHDR and CDR2 SFDVKD. The CDR3 nucleotides read TGTGCCACCAGTGATTTGAAGACAGGGGATCAGCCCCAGCATTTT. Translation: CATSDLKTGDQPQHF.

The genes are TRBV30 and TRBJ2-1, with D possibly TRBD2 on 5 matching bases. V lost 2 bases, J lost 6 bases, and 14 bases lay in between. Per the germline V gene, CDR1 is GTSNPN and CDR2 is SVGIG (reference sequence). The CDR3 has 14 amino acids. CDR3 residues: CAWSHGGSINEQFF. The CDR3 nucleotides are TGTGCCTGGAGTCACGGCGGGTCTATCAATGAGCAGTTCTTC.

The chain is built from TRBV28 and TRBJ2-3, with 11 bases aligning to TRBD2. The germline V gene encodes CDR1 MDHEN and CDR2 SYDVKM. V lost 7 bases, J lost 2 bases, and 5 bases stayed unmatched. The CDR3 consists of 15 residues. CDR3 nucleotides: TGTGCCAGCAAGACTAGCGGGAAATCCACAGATACGCAGTATTTT. Its protein product is CASKTSGKSTDTQYF.

The chain is built from TRBV6-2 or TRBV6-3 and TRBJ2-2; unclear D gene. CDR3 size: 13 residues. Trimming removed 4 bases from V and 6 bases from J, with 9 bases in between. CDR1 and CDR2 from the germline V gene are MNHEY and SVGEGT. The CDR3 bases are TGTGCCAGCAGTTTACAGTCGGCCGGGGAGCTGTTTTTT. It is translated as CASSLQSAGELFF.

This sequence joins TRBV30 and TRBJ1-5; maybe TRBD1 (6 bases). Germline-derived CDR1 and CDR2 are GTSNPN and SVGIG (reference sequence). Trimming left V 0 bases short and J 4 bases short, with 7 bases between. The CDR3 runs to 13 residues. CDR3 sequence reads: CAWSVQGNQPQHF. Here the CDR3 DNA reads TGTGCCTGGAGTGTACAGGGAAATCAGCCCCAGCATTTT.

The rearrangement joins TRBV11-2 to TRBJ2-3, with 9 bases that match TRBD2. Germline assignment: CDR1 SGHAT and CDR2 FQNNGV. Trimming took 0 bases from V and 2 from J; bases not matched to a gene: 3. This CDR3 is 16 amino acids long. The CDR3 protein is CASSLDLAGNTDTQYF. The CDR3 DNA reads as TGTGCCAGCAGCTTAGATCTAGCGGGGAACACAGATACGCAGTATTTT. The full variable domain, in which reference TRBV11-2 and TRBJ2-3 provide the parts outside the CDR3, is EAGVAQSPRYKIIEKRQSVAFWCNPISGHATLYWYQQILGQGPKLLIQFQNNGVVDDSQLPKDRFSAERLKGVDSTLKIQPAKLEDSAVYLCASSLDLAGNTDTQYFGPGTRLTVL.

This sequence joins TRBV28 and TRBJ1-2; 8 bases map to TRBD1. The V gene end was trimmed by 5 bases and the J gene end by 7 bases; junction bases not matched to a gene: 12. The CDR3 extends over 15 amino acids. Germline V gene sequence: CDR1 MDHEN, CDR2 SYDVKM. Here the CDR3 reads CASSASPGGVGGYTF. DNA for the CDR3: TGTGCCAGCAGTGCATCTCCAGGGGGCGTTGGTGGCTACACCTTC.

This clone is a singleton in its sample. The rearrangement joins TRBV6-5 to TRBJ2-3; 10 nucleotides align to TRBD2. Germline V gives CDR1 MNHEY, CDR2 SVGAGI. V lost 6 bases to trimming and J lost 4 bases; unmatched junction nucleotides: 7. This CDR3 comprises 15 residues. This CDR3 reads CASRTAGGEADTQYF. The DNA for the CDR3 is TGTGCCAGCAGGACAGCGGGAGGGGAAGCAGATACGCAGTATTTT.

The genes are TRBV7-9 and TRBJ2-7; 11 nucleotides match TRBD2. Losses at the gene ends were 5 bases for V and 5 bases for J; bases not matched to a gene: 8. The length of the CDR3 is 15 residues. CDR1 and CDR2 (germline): SEHNR, FQNEAQ (reference sequence). The CDR3 DNA is TGTGCCAGCAGCCAAACTAGCGGGAGCTTTGACGAGCAGTACTTC. Its translation is CASSQTSGSFDEQYF.

The genes are TRBV7-6 and TRBJ2-7; TRBD2 agrees at 7 bases. The CDR3 covers 15 residues. The trim removed 0 bases at V and 2 bases at J, leaving 4 bases unmatched. Germline CDR1 and CDR2: SGHVS and FNYEAQ. CDR3 DNA sequence: TGTGCCAGCAGCTTAGCGCTAGCGGTAACCTACGAGCAGTACTTC. Amino acids: CASSLALAVTYEQYF.

V usage is TRBV29-1 and J usage is TRBJ2-2; TRBD1 might be the D (6 bases). CDR3 length: 14 amino acids. From germline, CDR1 is SQVTM and CDR2 ANQGSEA. Trimming cost V 6 bases and J 1 base, with 12 bases left between them. The CDR3 is CSVQSRGNTGELFF. The CDR3 DNA is TGCAGCGTCCAAAGCAGGGGGAACACCGGGGAGCTGTTTTTT.